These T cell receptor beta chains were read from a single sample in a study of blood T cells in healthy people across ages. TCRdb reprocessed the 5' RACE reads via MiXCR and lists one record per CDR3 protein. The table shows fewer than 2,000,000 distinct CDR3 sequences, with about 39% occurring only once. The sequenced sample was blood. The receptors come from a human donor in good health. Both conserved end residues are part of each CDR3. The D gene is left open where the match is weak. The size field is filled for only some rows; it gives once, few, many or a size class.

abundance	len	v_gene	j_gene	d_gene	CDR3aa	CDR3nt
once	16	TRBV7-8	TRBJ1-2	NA	CASHQTGTPTNYGYTF	TGTGCCAGCCATCAAACCGGGACACCTACTAACTATGGCTACACCTTC
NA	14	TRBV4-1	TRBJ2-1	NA	CASSQVGGGGEQFF	TGCGCCAGCAGCCAAGTGGGGGGGGGCGGTGAGCAGTTCTTC
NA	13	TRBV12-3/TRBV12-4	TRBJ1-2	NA	CASSPHWGYGYTF	TGTGCCAGCAGTCCCCACTGGGGGTATGGCTACACCTTC
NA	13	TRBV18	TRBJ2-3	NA	CASSPVFEDGPYF	TGTGCCAGCTCACCAGTCTTTGAAGATGGACCGTATTTT
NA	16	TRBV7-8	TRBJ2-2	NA	CASSPASGQITGELFF	TGTGCCAGCAGCCCCGCGTCGGGACAAATCACCGGGGAGCTGTTTTTT
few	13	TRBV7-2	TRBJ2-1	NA	CASSPQTYNEQFF	TGTGCCAGCAGCCCCCAGACCTACAATGAGCAGTTCTTC
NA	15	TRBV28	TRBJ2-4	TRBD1	CASLQTGGRENIQYF	TGTGCCAGCCTGCAAACAGGGGGCCGGGAAAACATTCAGTACTTC
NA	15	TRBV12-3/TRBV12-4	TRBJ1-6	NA	CASSLGWVGNSPLHF	TGTGCCAGCAGTTTAGGGTGGGTGGGGAATTCACCCCTCCACTTT
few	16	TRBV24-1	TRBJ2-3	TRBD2	CATSDLRLAGTDTQYF	TGTGCCACCAGTGATTTGCGACTAGCGGGAACAGATACGCAGTATTTT
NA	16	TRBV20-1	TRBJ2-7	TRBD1	CSARETGSVSFYEQYF	TGCAGTGCTAGGGAGACAGGGTCAGTATCGTTCTACGAGCAGTACTTC
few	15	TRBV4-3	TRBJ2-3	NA	CASSRGQSSTDTQYF	TGCGCCAGCAGCCGGGGGCAGTCTAGCACAGATACGCAGTATTTT
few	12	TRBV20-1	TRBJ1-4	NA	CSAAGPTEKLFF	TGCAGTGCTGCGGGTCCCACCGAAAAACTGTTTTTT
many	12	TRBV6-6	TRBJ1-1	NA	CASGDGDREAFF	TGTGCCAGCGGCGACGGCGACAGGGAAGCTTTCTTT
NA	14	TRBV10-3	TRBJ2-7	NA	CAIRGGQFSYEQYF	TGTGCCATCAGGGGAGGACAGTTCTCCTACGAGCAGTACTTC
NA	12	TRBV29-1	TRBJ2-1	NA	CSVEDRNNEQFF	TGCAGCGTTGAAGATCGGAACAATGAGCAGTTCTTC
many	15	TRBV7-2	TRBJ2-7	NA	CASSLDRGAYYEQYF	TGTGCCAGCAGCTTAGATCGGGGGGCCTACTACGAGCAGTACTTC
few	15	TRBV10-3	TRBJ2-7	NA	CAISESRGPPNEQYF	TGTGCCATCAGTGAGTCCCGAGGACCCCCCAACGAGCAGTACTTC
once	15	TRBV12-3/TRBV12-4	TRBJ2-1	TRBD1	CASSALGQGANEQFF	TGTGCCAGCAGCGCCCTAGGACAGGGAGCCAATGAGCAGTTCTTC
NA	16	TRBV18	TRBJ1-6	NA	CASSPVRTDLSSPLHF	TGTGCCAGCTCGCCCGTGCGGACGGACCTGAGTTCACCCCTCCACTTT
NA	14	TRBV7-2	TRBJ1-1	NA	CASSWIPDRTEAFF	TGTGCCAGCAGCTGGATACCCGACAGGACTGAAGCTTTCTTT
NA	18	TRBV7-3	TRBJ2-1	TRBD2	CASSPYFSGGAKLYEQFF	TGTGCCAGCAGTCCTTACTTTAGCGGGGGGGCTAAGTTGTATGAGCAGTTCTTC
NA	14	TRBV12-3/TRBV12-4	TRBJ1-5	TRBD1	CASSPLTGVGTQHF	TGTGCCAGCAGTCCCCTAACAGGGGTGGGGACCCAGCATTTT
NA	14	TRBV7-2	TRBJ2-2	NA	CASSLGSGTGERFF	TGTGCCAGCAGCTTGGGTTCAGGGACCGGGGAGCGGTTTTTT
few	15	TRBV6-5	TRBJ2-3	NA	CASSYQGRLTDTQYF	TGTGCCAGCAGTTACCAGGGGAGACTCACAGATACGCAGTATTTT
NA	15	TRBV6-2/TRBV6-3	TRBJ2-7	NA	CASSYLGHRDSGQYF	TGTGCCAGCAGTTATTTAGGCCACCGGGATTCGGGGCAGTACTTC
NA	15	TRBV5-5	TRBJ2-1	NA	CASSLLRVGPRLRFF	TGTGCCAGCAGCTTGCTGAGGGTAGGCCCTAGGTTGCGGTTCTTC
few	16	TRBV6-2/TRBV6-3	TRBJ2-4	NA	CASSLLGGDAKNIQYF	TGTGCCAGCAGTCTCCTGGGGGGAGACGCCAAAAACATTCAGTACTTC
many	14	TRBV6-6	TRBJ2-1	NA	CASSLFGSYNEQFF	TGTGCCAGCAGTCTCTTCGGCTCCTACAATGAGCAGTTCTTC
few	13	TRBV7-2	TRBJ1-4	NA	CASSLAKPEKLFF	TGTGCCAGCAGCTTAGCCAAACCCGAAAAACTGTTTTTT
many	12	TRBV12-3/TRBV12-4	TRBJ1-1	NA	CASSLPGAEAFF	TGTGCCAGCAGCTTACCAGGAGCTGAAGCTTTCTTT
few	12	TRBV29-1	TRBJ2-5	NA	CSVDQQQETQYF	TGCAGCGTTGATCAACAGCAAGAGACCCAGTACTTC
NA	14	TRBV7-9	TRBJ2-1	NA	CASSLWTPYNEQFF	TGTGCCAGCAGCTTATGGACTCCCTACAATGAGCAGTTCTTC
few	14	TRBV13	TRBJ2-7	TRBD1	CASSDRAFSYEQYF	TGTGCCAGCTCGGACAGGGCCTTCTCCTACGAGCAGTACTTC
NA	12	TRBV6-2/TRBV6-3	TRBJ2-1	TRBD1	CASSYPDRGQFF	TGTGCCAGCAGTTACCCGGACAGGGGGCAGTTCTTC
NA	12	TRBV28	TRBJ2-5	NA	CASPAGAETQYF	TGTGCCAGCCCCGCAGGGGCTGAGACCCAGTACTTC
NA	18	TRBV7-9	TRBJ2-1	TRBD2	CASRARLAGAQMNNEQFF	TGTGCCAGCAGAGCTAGACTAGCGGGGGCCCAGATGAACAATGAGCAGTTCTTC
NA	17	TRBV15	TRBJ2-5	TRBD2	CATSRIQTSGRHETQYF	TGTGCCACCAGCAGGATTCAAACTAGCGGGAGACACGAGACCCAGTACTTC
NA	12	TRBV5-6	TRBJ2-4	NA	CASSQAGYGQYF	TGTGCCAGCAGCCAGGCGGGCTACGGGCAGTACTTC
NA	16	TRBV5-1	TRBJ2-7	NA	CASSLGGDTLTYEQYF	TGCGCCAGCAGCTTGGGGGGGGACACCTTAACCTACGAGCAGTACTTC
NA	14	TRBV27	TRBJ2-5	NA	CASSPTTQVQTQYF	TGTGCCAGCAGCCCTACCACCCAAGTGCAGACCCAGTACTTC
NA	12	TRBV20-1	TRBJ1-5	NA	CSATGYNQPQHF	TGCAGTGCTACAGGGTACAATCAGCCCCAGCATTTT
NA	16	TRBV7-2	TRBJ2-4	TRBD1	CASSLGAGGLSKEQYF	TGTGCCAGCAGCTTAGGTGCAGGGGGCCTTTCAAAGGAGCAGTACTTC
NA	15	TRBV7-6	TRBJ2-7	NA	CASSQKARALYEQYF	TGTGCCAGCAGCCAGAAGGCCCGGGCCCTCTACGAGCAGTACTTC
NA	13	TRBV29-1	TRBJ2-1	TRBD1	CSVRGLRENEQFF	TGCAGCGTCAGGGGGCTCCGGGAAAATGAGCAGTTCTTC
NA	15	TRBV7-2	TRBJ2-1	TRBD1	CASSGGQGIYNEQFF	TGTGCCAGCAGCGGGGGACAGGGGATCTACAATGAGCAGTTCTTC
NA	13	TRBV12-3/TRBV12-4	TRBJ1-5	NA	CASSKKGDQPQHF	TGTGCCAGCAGTAAAAAGGGGGACCAGCCCCAGCATTTT
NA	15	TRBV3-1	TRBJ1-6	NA	CASSQGGFINSPLHF	TGTGCCAGCAGCCAAGGGGGTTTTATTAATTCACCCCTCCACTTT
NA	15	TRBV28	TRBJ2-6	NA	CASSLIASGANVLTF	TGTGCCAGCAGTTTGATAGCCTCTGGGGCCAACGTCCTGACTTTC
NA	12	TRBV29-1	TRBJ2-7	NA	CSVGADFYEQYF	TGCAGCGTTGGGGCAGATTTCTACGAGCAGTACTTC
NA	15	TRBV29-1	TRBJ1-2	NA	CSVGGSGTNNYGYTF	TGCAGCGTGGGAGGATCCGGGACAAATAACTATGGCTACACCTTC
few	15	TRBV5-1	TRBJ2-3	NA	CASSLFSRGTDTQYF	TGCGCCAGCAGCTTGTTCTCTCGGGGCACAGATACGCAGTATTTT
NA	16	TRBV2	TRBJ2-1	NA	CASRGLADSSYNEQFF	TGTGCCAGCAGGGGGCTTGCGGACAGCTCCTACAATGAGCAGTTCTTC
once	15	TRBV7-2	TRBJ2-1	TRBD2	CASSSIRTSGGEQFF	TGTGCCAGCAGCTCAATACGGACTAGCGGGGGCGAGCAGTTCTTC
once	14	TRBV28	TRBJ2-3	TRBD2	CVSRLASSTDTQYF	TGTGTCAGCCGACTAGCGTCTAGCACAGATACGCAGTATTTT
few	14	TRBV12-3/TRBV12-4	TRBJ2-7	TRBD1	CASSLYRGEGEQYF	TGTGCCAGCAGTTTGTACAGGGGCGAGGGCGAGCAGTACTTC